The 26 T cell receptor beta chains reported below all come from one sample, sequenced in a study of cytomegalovirus exposure and HLA in healthy donors. The PCR had 60 Vbeta and 13 Jbeta primers. Here immunoSEQ multiplex PCR was the method, and the copy in TCRdb shows in-frame clones only, minus some. Of 30,000 to 40,000 clones in the sample, around 86% were seen once. The sequenced material came from PBMCs. The receptors here all came from a woman aged 35 to 49 in good health and CMV-seropositive.

The chain recombines TRBV19 with TRBJ2-5, with 9 nucleotides matching TRBD2. V shed 2 bases and J 5 bases; nucleotides not matched to a gene: 9. The CDR3 covers 16 residues. Germline loops: CDR1 LNHDA, CDR2 SQIVND (reference sequence). The CDR3 sequence: CASSIWGGGASETQYF. The DNA of the CDR3 is TGTGCCAGTAGTATATGGGGCGGGGGGGCCTCGGAGACCCAGTACTTC.

The chain is built from TRBV6-6 and TRBJ1-2; a possible D gene is TRBD1 (6 bases). Deletions cut 4 bases from V and 7 bases from J, with 19 bases between. Germline V lookup: CDR1 MNHNY, CDR2 SVGAGI (reference sequence). This CDR3 has 15 residues. CDR3 sequence (DNA): TGTGCCAGCAGTTTAAACCAACTTACAGGGTTTGGCTACACCTTC. Translated, it gives CASSLNQLTGFGYTF.

The chain joins TRBV19 to TRBJ1-6; TRBD1 agrees at 9 bases. This CDR3 is 15 amino acids long. The trim removed 5 bases at V and 9 bases at J, leaving 8 bases unmatched. Germline CDR1 and CDR2: LNHDA and SQIVND (reference sequence). CDR3 sequence (DNA): TGTGCCAGTAGTCCCAGGACAGGGGAATCTTCACCCCTCCACTTT. Translation gives CASSPRTGESSPLHF. The full variable domain, its missing parts supplied by reference TRBV19 and TRBJ1-6, is DGGITQSPKYLFRKEGQNVTLSCEQNLNHDAMYWYRQDPGQGLRLIYYSQIVNDFQKGDIAEGYSVSREKKESFPLTVTSAQKNPTAFYLCASSPRTGESSPLHFGNGTRLTVT.

This clone occurred a few times. This rearrangement joins TRBV10-3 to TRBJ1-4; tentatively, D is TRBD1 (6 bases). Germline V gene lookup returns CDR1 ENHRY and CDR2 SYGVKD. V dropped 7 bases and J dropped 3 bases, with 9 bases sitting between them. The CDR3 has 13 residues. The CDR3 loop reads CAINRAPNEKLFF. CDR3 bases: TGTGCCATCAACAGGGCGCCTAATGAAAAACTGTTTTTT.

Here the CDR3 DNA reads TGTGCCAGCAGCCCTAACCAGGGGGCCCATTCACCCCTCCACTTT. Translating gives CASSPNQGAHSPLHF. The chain links TRBV11-2 to TRBJ1-6; 8 positions match TRBD1. CDR1 SGHAT and CDR2 FQNNGV come from the germline V gene. V lost 5 bases, J lost 8 bases, and 8 bases stayed unmatched. This CDR3 comprises 15 residues.

V usage is TRBV7-3 and J usage is TRBJ1-5, with D perhaps TRBD1 (5 bases). Germline CDR1 is SGHTA and CDR2 is FQGTGA. Between the trimmed V and J ends, which lost 8 bases and 1 base, there was a span of 15 bases. The CDR3 spans 15 residues. CDR3 sequence reads: CASRGGRESNQPQHF. CDR3 coding DNA: TGTGCCAGCCGGGGGGGGAGGGAGAGCAATCAGCCCCAGCATTTT.

The rearrangement joins TRBV15 to TRBJ2-3, with D tentatively TRBD1 (6 bases). V lost 4 bases to trimming and J lost 4 bases, with 18 bases between them. This CDR3 spans 16 amino acids. The V gene's germline CDR1 is LNHNV and CDR2 YYDKDF (reference sequence). The CDR3 nucleotides read TGTGCCACCAGCATCCTGGTTGGGGGCGGGTCAGATACGCAGTATTTT. Translated: CATSILVGGGSDTQYF.

V is TRBV6-6 and J is TRBJ2-7; 7 nucleotides align to TRBD1. This CDR3 is built from 14 residues. J gave up 2 bases and V 6 bases, and 7 bases lay outside the gene matches. The V gene's germline CDR1 is MNHNY and CDR2 SVGAGI (reference sequence). CDR3 bases: TGTGCCAGCAGCTCGCGGACAGGCACCTACGAGCAGTACTTC. This translates into CASSSRTGTYEQYF.

The genes are TRBV5-1 and TRBJ1-1; 10 nucleotides align to TRBD1. Trimming at V came to 4 bases and at J to 1 base, leaving 10 bases not matched to a gene. Germline CDR1 reads SGHRS; CDR2 reads YFSETQ. CDR3 length equals 17 residues. The CDR3 bases are TGCGCCAGCAGCATCTCCGGGACAGGGGCATCGAACACTGAAGCTTTCTTT. Translating it yields CASSISGTGASNTEAFF.

The chain is built from TRBV28 and TRBJ2-7, with D perhaps matching TRBD1 (5 bases). V was pared by 3 bases and J by 3 bases, with 15 bases between. The CDR3 extends over 15 amino acids. Germline V CDR1 and CDR2: MDHEN, SYDVKM. The CDR3 spells CASSFRPPGFYEQYF. CDR3 nucleotides: TGTGCCAGCAGTTTTAGACCCCCAGGGTTCTACGAGCAGTACTTC.

The chain is built from TRBV28 and TRBJ1-3, with a weak D call TRBD1 (6 bases). The V gene's germline CDR1 is MDHEN and CDR2 SYDVKM. V was shortened by 1 base and J by 6 bases, with 19 bases between the two germline ends. The CDR3 has 17 residues. The CDR3 loop is CASSLFTGTPYPNTIYF. CDR3 coding DNA: TGTGCCAGCAGTTTATTTACCGGGACACCATACCCAAACACCATATATTTT. Complete variable domain (other parts from reference TRBV28 and TRBJ1-3): DVKVTQSSRYLVKRTGEKVFLECVQDMDHENMFWYRQDPGLGLRLIYFSYDVKMKEKGDIPEGYSVSREKKERFSLILESASTNQTSMYLCASSLFTGTPYPNTIYFGEGSWLTVV.

V gene TRBV11-3 combines with J gene TRBJ2-7; TRBD1 is a possible D gene (5 bases). The CDR3 loop spans 14 amino acids. Trimming took 2 bases from V and 0 from J, leaving 8 bases between them. Germline CDR1 and CDR2: SGHNT and YENEEA. CDR3 DNA sequence: TGTGCCAGCAGCTTATATGGGGCCTCCTACGAGCAGTACTTC. Amino acid sequence: CASSLYGASYEQYF.

The chain has TRBV6-5 and TRBJ1-2; D perhaps matches TRBD1 (5 bases). V was clipped by 0 bases and J by 7 bases, with 15 bases between them. From germline, CDR1 is MNHEY and CDR2 SVGAGI. CDR3 length: 15 residues. This CDR3 reads CASSYSARAKVGYTF. The CDR3 coding sequence is TGTGCCAGCAGTTACTCAGCCAGGGCGAAGGTTGGCTACACCTTC.

V usage is TRBV18 and J usage is TRBJ1-1; 10 nucleotides agree with TRBD1. The CDR3 loop spans 16 amino acids. The trim removed 4 bases at V and 0 bases at J, leaving 5 bases unmatched. The V gene's germline CDR1 is KGHSH and CDR2 LQKENI. The CDR3 DNA sequence: TGTGCCAGCTCACGATTGGGACAGGGGATGAACACTGAAGCTTTCTTT. This codes for CASSRLGQGMNTEAFF.

The genes are TRBV6-5 and TRBJ2-7; D perhaps matches TRBD2 (5 bases). CDR3 length: 12 amino acids. V was clipped by 6 bases and J by 6 bases, with 12 bases between them. Per the germline V gene, CDR1 is MNHEY and CDR2 is SVGAGI. The CDR3 spells CASSQPGFEQYF. The CDR3 DNA sequence: TGTGCCAGCAGCCAGCCGGGGTTCGAGCAGTACTTC.

The chain employs TRBV6-1 and TRBJ1-1; TRBD1 matches at 9 bases. There are 14 residues in the CDR3. Germline CDR1 reads MNHNS; CDR2 reads SASEGT. V dropped 8 bases and J dropped 5; count of bases not matched to a gene: 9. The CDR3 coding sequence is TGTGCCAGCCCACCGGACAGGGGATGGACTGAAGCTTTCTTT. It translates to CASPPDRGWTEAFF.

V usage is TRBV2 and J usage is TRBJ1-1; no reliable D call. Trimming stripped 6 bases from V and 4 bases from J, with 6 bases between. CDR3 length equals 11 residues. Looked up from germline, CDR1 is SNHLY and CDR2 is FYNNEI. The CDR3 region is CASREATEAFF. The CDR3 bases are TGTGCCAGCAGAGAGGCCACTGAAGCTTTCTTT.

The rearrangement links TRBV7-6 to TRBJ1-1; D is perhaps TRBD1 (5 bases). Deletions cut 0 bases from V and 2 bases from J, with 7 bases between. CDR3 length: 14 residues. Looked up from germline, CDR1 is SGHVS and CDR2 is FNYEAQ. CDR3 DNA: TGTGCCAGCAGCTTAGCAGGGGCCAACACTGAAGCTTTCTTT. Translating gives CASSLAGANTEAFF.

The chain employs TRBV6-4 and TRBJ2-3, with D maybe TRBD1 (6 bases). The CDR3 contains 13 residues. Trimming pared 9 bases from V and 2 bases from J, leaving 12 bases between. Germline V gives CDR1 MRHNA, CDR2 SNTAGT. The DNA for the CDR3 is TGTGCCAGTGCGGACAGAGTCACAGATACGCAGTATTTT. Protein sequence: CASADRVTDTQYF.

On this clone itself: At one of its ends the junction is not consistent with the germline gene, which may arise from a read error. This chain connects TRBV6-5 to TRBJ2-7, with 7 nucleotides matching TRBD1. This CDR3 contains 12 residues. Per germline, CDR1 MNHEY and CDR2 SVGAGI. CDR3 loop: CANSKTGYEQYF. The CDR3 DNA reads as TGTGCCAACAGTAAGACAGGGTACGAGCAGTACTTC.

The chain links TRBV18 to TRBJ2-5, with 8 bases matching TRBD1. The V segment lost 5 bases and the J segment 7 bases; nucleotides outside the gene matches: 12. The CDR3 is 15 residues long. The germline V gene has CDR1 KGHSH and CDR2 LQKENI. CDR3 residues: CASSGRQGSEGTQYF. DNA for the CDR3: TGTGCCAGCTCAGGGCGACAGGGGTCCGAAGGGACCCAGTACTTC.

This chain uses TRBV5-1 with TRBJ2-5; D might be TRBD2 (5 bases). V lost 4 bases to trimming and J lost 0 bases, with 10 bases between them. In germline, CDR1 is SGHRS, CDR2 YFSETQ. The CDR3 covers 14 residues. Here the CDR3 DNA reads TGCGCCAGCAGCACCACGGGGTACCAAGAGACCCAGTACTTC. The encoded protein is CASSTTGYQETQYF. The full variable domain, in which reference TRBV5-1 and TRBJ2-5 provide the parts outside the CDR3, is KAGVTQTPRYLIKTRGQQVTLSCSPISGHRSVSWYQQTPGQGLQFLFEYFSETQRNKGNFPGRFSGRQFSNSRSEMNVSTLELGDSALYLCASSTTGYQETQYFGPGTRLLVL.

The gene calls are TRBV19 and TRBJ2-2; D may be TRBD2 (7 bases). The germline V gene encodes CDR1 LNHDA and CDR2 SQIVND (reference sequence). The V and J ends lost 11 bases and 3 bases respectively, with 19 bases between them. The CDR3 length is 15 residues. CDR3: CASGGGVTYTGELFF. The CDR3 coding sequence is TGTGCCTCTGGAGGGGGGGTCACGTACACCGGGGAGCTGTTTTTT. The whole variable domain, filled in from reference TRBV19 and TRBJ2-2, reads DGGITQSPKYLFRKEGQNVTLSCEQNLNHDAMYWYRQDPGQGLRLIYYSQIVNDFQKGDIAEGYSVSREKKESFPLTVTSAQKNPTAFYLCASGGGVTYTGELFFGEGSRLTVL.

The chain couples TRBV7-8 to TRBJ2-7, with D maybe TRBD1 (6 bases). CDR3 length equals 15 residues. Germline CDR1 reads SGHVS; CDR2 reads FQNEAQ. V was pared by 6 bases and J by 4 bases, with 19 bases between. The chain's CDR3 is CASSLRPGHSYEQYF. The CDR3 bases are TGTGCCAGCAGTCTTCGTCCGGGACACTCTTACGAGCAGTACTTC.

V gene TRBV9 combines with J gene TRBJ2-3, with TRBD2 identical over 13 bases. The CDR3 runs to 18 residues. The germline gives CDR1 SGDLS, CDR2 YYNGEE. V lost 1 base to trimming and J lost 1 base; unmatched junction nucleotides: 6. CDR3 sequence reads: CASSVNPGLAGGTDTQYF. CDR3 sequence (DNA): TGTGCCAGCAGCGTAAATCCCGGACTAGCGGGGGGCACAGATACGCAGTATTTT.

V is TRBV5-4 and J is TRBJ2-7; D is uncertain. The CDR3 length is 14 residues. The germline V gene encodes CDR1 SGHNT and CDR2 YYREEE (reference sequence). The germline V and J ends were trimmed by 4 bases and 1 base, with 12 bases remaining between them. The CDR3 region is CASSPRLGSYEQYF. CDR3 sequence (DNA): TGTGCCAGCAGCCCCCGACTTGGATCCTACGAGCAGTACTTC.